This record covers a single TCR beta chain. The antigen is undetermined. This sample was taken from a study of T cells in localized non-small cell lung cancer. Whole-study findings and limits: Sequence data derive from only one tumor region, so heterogeneity remains possible. Clonality of T cells reached its maximum in uninvolved adjacent lung, surpassing tumor. Blood T cell density predicted longer survival; adjacent-lung clonality, shorter. A median of about 52 clones ranked among the top 100 in tumor appeared in adjacent lung.

Some clones are missing from TCRdb's copy, which holds only in-frame ones; the method was immunoSEQ multiplex PCR. The sample lists tens of thousands of clones, around 90% occurring once. The germline V gene encodes CDR1 SGHRS and CDR2 YFSETQ. There are 14 residues in the CDR3. Trimming removed 3 bases from V and 4 bases from J; junction bases left unmatched: 5. The material was peripheral blood, obtained before any cancer treatment. The TCR originated in a woman between 35 and 70 years old with stage I squamous cell lung carcinoma. The chain couples TRBV5-1 to TRBJ2-7; 9 bases map to TRBD1. The CDR3 is CASSWTGDGYEQYF. In DNA, the CDR3 is TGCGCCAGCAGCTGGACAGGGGACGGGTACGAGCAGTACTTC. The variable domain in full, completed from reference TRBV5-1 and TRBJ2-7, reads KAGVTQTPRYLIKTRGQQVTLSCSPISGHRSVSWYQQTPGQGLQFLFEYFSETQRNKGNFPGRFSGRQFSNSRSEMNVSTLELGDSALYLCASSWTGDGYEQYFGPGTRLTVT.